What follows are 19 T cell receptor beta chains derived from one specimen sequenced in a study of cytomegalovirus exposure and HLA in healthy donors. It was with 60 Vbeta and 13 Jbeta primers that the PCR ran. Some clones are missing from TCRdb's copy, which holds only in-frame ones; the method was immunoSEQ multiplex PCR. The profile shows 140,000 to 150,000 clones, over 60% of them singletons. Material for sequencing was PBMCs. These TCRs come from a man aged 40-49 years in good health and CMV-seropositive.

The chain has TRBV7-9 and TRBJ2-1; weak D call: TRBD2 (5 bases). The V gene's germline CDR1 is SEHNR and CDR2 FQNEAQ (reference sequence). The V end lost 1 base, the J end lost 3 bases, and 7 bases lay between the germline ends. The CDR3 length is 14 residues. CDR3 residues: CASSLGGSYNEQFF. CDR3 coding DNA: TGTGCCAGCAGCTTAGGTGGGAGCTACAATGAGCAGTTCTTC.

The chain links TRBV7-9 to TRBJ2-7; D perhaps matches TRBD2 (6 bases). The CDR3 is made up of 14 amino acids. Germline V gene lookup returns CDR1 SEHNR and CDR2 FQNEAQ (reference sequence). V lost 2 bases, J lost 3 bases, and 11 bases lay in between. Written as DNA, the CDR3 is TGTGCCAGCAGCTTATCCGGGAGTAGCTACGAGCAGTACTTC. Its protein product is CASSLSGSSYEQYF.

The CDR3, as DNA: TGCGCCAGCCCCGAAGGGGACACCCTAAACCGTAACTATGGCTACACCTTC. Amino acid sequence: CASPEGDTLNRNYGYTF. V is TRBV10-1 and J is TRBJ1-2; D possibly corresponds to TRBD1 (6 bases). V was clipped by 8 bases and J by 1 base, with 23 bases between them. The CDR3 runs to 17 residues. The germline V gene encodes CDR1 WNHNN and CDR2 SYGVQD (reference sequence).

This chain connects TRBV30 to TRBJ1-2; D is unresolved. V lost 0 bases, J lost 8 bases, and 16 bases lay in between. Germline-derived CDR1 and CDR2 are GTSNPN and SVGIG (reference sequence). This CDR3 is 14 amino acids long. CDR3 residues: CAWSVQGGIGGYTF. The CDR3 DNA reads TGTGCCTGGAGTGTACAAGGAGGAATCGGCGGCTACACCTTC.

J is TRBJ2-7 and V is TRBV4-1, with 10 bases matching TRBD1. Trimming cost V 7 bases and J 5 bases; bases outside gene matches: 11. Germline CDR1 reads MGHRA; CDR2 reads YSYEKL. The CDR3 runs to 15 residues. The CDR3 nucleotides are TGCGCCAGCACCCCAAGTATTGGGACAGGGGACGAGCAGTACTTC. It translates to CASTPSIGTGDEQYF.

The table lists this clone with a few counts. V and J are TRBV7-8 and TRBJ2-2; a weak D match, TRBD2 (5 bases). CDR3 length: 15 residues. Germline V lookup: CDR1 SGHVS, CDR2 FQNEAQ. Trimming removed 4 bases at V and 7 bases at J, with 16 bases between. In DNA form, the CDR3 reads TGTGCCAGCAGCTCCCGGCGGGTTGTAGGCGGGGAGCTGTTTTTT. Amino acid sequence: CASSSRRVVGGELFF.

A note on this clone: Compared with germline, one end of the junction differs, possibly owing to a read error. The rearrangement uses TRBV2 and TRBJ2-5; 12 bases match TRBD2. This CDR3 has 15 residues. Germline assignment: CDR1 SNHLY and CDR2 FYNNEI. CDR3 region: CASRPLAGGGETRYF. In nucleotides, the CDR3 is TGTGCCAGCAGACCCCTAGCGGGAGGGGGAGAGACCCGGTACTTC.

The chain joins TRBV2 to TRBJ2-2, with TRBD2 matching over 12 bases. Trimming cost V 7 bases and J 8 bases; bases outside gene matches: 5. Germline CDR1 is SNHLY and CDR2 is FYNNEI. The CDR3 covers 14 residues. The CDR3 spells CASMRLAGAGELFF. CDR3 coding DNA: TGTGCCAGCATGCGACTAGCGGGAGCGGGGGAGCTGTTTTTT.

This clone was seen only once. The chain couples TRBV19 to TRBJ2-3, with TRBD2 matching over 8 bases. The CDR3 length is 15 residues. Unmatched junction bases numbered 2, after V lost 3 bases and J lost 0 bases. The germline V gene has CDR1 LNHDA and CDR2 SQIVND (reference sequence). As DNA, the CDR3 is TGTGCCAGTAGTATGGCTAGCGGGAGCACAGATACGCAGTATTTT. Amino acid sequence: CASSMASGSTDTQYF.

The chain joins TRBV7-2 to TRBJ2-2; the match to TRBD2 covers 8 bases. Germline values: CDR1 SGHTA, CDR2 FQGNSA. The CDR3 totals 16 residues. J was trimmed by 6 bases and V by 1 base; bases with no gene match: 7. In DNA, the CDR3 is TGTGCCAGCAGCTTAGGCCTAGCGGGTTATGCCGGGGAGCTGTTTTTT. Translating it yields CASSLGLAGYAGELFF.

V and J are TRBV19 and TRBJ2-2; D gene ambiguous. There are 12 residues in the CDR3. Trimming shortened V by 3 bases and J by 5 bases, and 4 bases separated the two germline ends. The germline V gene encodes CDR1 LNHDA and CDR2 SQIVND (reference sequence). As DNA, the CDR3 is TGTGCCAGTAGTATTTTAACCGGGGAGCTGTTTTTT. Protein: CASSILTGELFF.

This clone was detected a few times. The rearrangement links TRBV28 to TRBJ1-5; no firm D call. The germline gives CDR1 MDHEN, CDR2 SYDVKM. This CDR3 region has 16 residues. V was trimmed by 3 bases and J by 3 bases, leaving 15 bases between them. The CDR3 is CASSFLDGEINQPQHF. The CDR3 nucleotides are TGTGCCAGCAGTTTCCTCGATGGGGAGATCAATCAGCCCCAGCATTTT. The variable domain in full, completed from reference TRBV28 and TRBJ1-5, reads DVKVTQSSRYLVKRTGEKVFLECVQDMDHENMFWYRQDPGLGLRLIYFSYDVKMKEKGDIPEGYSVSREKKERFSLILESASTNQTSMYLCASSFLDGEINQPQHFGDGTRLSIL.

The chain has TRBV7-2 and TRBJ2-1; D might be TRBD2 (6 bases). Trimming shortened V by 0 bases and J by 9 bases, and 9 bases separated the two germline ends. Per germline, CDR1 SGHTA and CDR2 FQGNSA. The CDR3 is made up of 13 amino acids. The DNA of the CDR3 is TGTGCCAGCAGCTTAGCGCGGGGACTTGAGCAGTTCTTC. This gives the protein CASSLARGLEQFF.

The chain recombines TRBV5-5 with TRBJ1-5; the D gene is possibly TRBD1 (6 bases). From germline, CDR1 is SGHKS and CDR2 YYEKEE (reference sequence). The V and J ends lost 0 bases and 0 bases respectively, with 7 bases between them. The CDR3 is 15 residues long. CDR3 DNA: TGTGCCAGCAGCTTGGGACAGGTTAGCAATCAGCCCCAGCATTTT. Translating it yields CASSLGQVSNQPQHF.

This rearrangement joins TRBV5-6 to TRBJ1-5; D is undetermined. V was shortened by 4 bases and J by 5 bases, with 7 bases between the two germline ends. There are 12 residues in the CDR3. CDR1 and CDR2 (germline): SGHDT, YYEEEE. CDR3 loop: CASSLGDQPQHF. The DNA of the CDR3 is TGTGCCAGCAGCCTCGGAGATCAGCCCCAGCATTTT.

The V gene is TRBV30, the J gene TRBJ2-3; TRBD1 aligns across 8 bases. After removal of 0 bases from V and 0 bases from J, the junction contained 5 bases not matched to a gene. CDR3 length: 16 residues. Germline-derived CDR1 and CDR2 are GTSNPN and SVGIG (reference sequence). CDR3 amino acids: CAWSVLTGVSTDTQYF. CDR3 bases: TGTGCCTGGAGTGTATTGACAGGGGTGAGCACAGATACGCAGTATTTT. Full variable domain (outside the CDR3, taken from reference TRBV30 and TRBJ2-3): SQTIHQWPATLVQPVGSPLSLECTVEGTSNPNLYWYRQAAGRGLQLLFYSVGIGQISSEVPQNLSASRPQDRQFILSSKKLLLSDSGFYLCAWSVLTGVSTDTQYFGPGTRLTVL.

The chain couples TRBV4-1 to TRBJ1-1; D uncertain. The ends were cut back, 5 bases at V and 2 bases at J, with 15 bases in the middle. The length of the CDR3 is 15 residues. Germline V gene data show CDR1 as MGHRA and CDR2 as YSYEKL. The CDR3 DNA reads TGCGCCAGCAGCTCACATAACGGGATAAACACTGAAGCTTTCTTT. Translation: CASSSHNGINTEAFF.

The chain couples TRBV4-1 to TRBJ2-4; 8 positions agree with TRBD1. V shed 3 bases, J shed 5 bases, and the junction held 0 bases outside the gene matches. CDR3 size: 13 residues. The germline CDR1 and CDR2 sequences are MGHRA and YSYEKL. CDR3 in amino acids: CASSQGQENIQYF. The CDR3 DNA follows: TGCGCCAGCAGCCAGGGACAGGAAAACATTCAGTACTTC.

J is TRBJ1-4 and V is TRBV18; 9 bases fit TRBD1. Germline V lookup: CDR1 KGHSH, CDR2 LQKENI. With 0 bases clipped from V and 3 bases from J, the junction kept 8 bases outside the gene matches. This CDR3 has 18 amino acids. CDR3 sequence (DNA): TGTGCCAGCTCACCACCGGGACAGGGAGGAAGGGCTAATGAAAAACTGTTTTTT. Its translation is CASSPPGQGGRANEKLFF.